One and the same sample provided the 20 T cell receptor beta chains below, sequenced in a study of Ad26.COV2.S vaccination and SARS-CoV-2 variants. Documented treatment: 19 received Ad26.COV2.S at low or high dose, single or two shots; 5 received placebo; per-sample allocation not given. Day 63 after the first injection of vaccine or placebo was the sampling time. Clones were read by immunoSEQ multiplex PCR, and TCRdb kept only the in-frame ones, dropping some. The data show about 350,000 clones, around 87% seen once. The sample here was peripheral blood, taken in a trial of Ad26.COV2.S vaccine versus placebo. The receptors derive from a person between 18 and 65 years old who received the Ad26.COV2.S COVID-19 vaccine or a placebo.

Here the CDR3 DNA reads TGTGCCAGCAGATTCGGACGGTTCCAAGAGACCCAGTACTTC. This gives the protein CASRFGRFQETQYF. The chain has TRBV7-2 and TRBJ2-5; D gene ambiguous. The V and J ends lost 6 bases and 1 base respectively, with 12 bases between them. The CDR3 spans 14 residues. Germline V lookup: CDR1 SGHTA, CDR2 FQGNSA.

This chain links TRBV6-2 or TRBV6-3 with TRBJ1-1; D is perhaps TRBD1 (6 bases). This CDR3 is built from 17 residues. Per germline, CDR1 MNHEY and CDR2 SVGEGT. Trimming took off 5 bases at V and 3 bases at J, with 22 bases between the two ends. DNA of the CDR3: TGTGCCAGCAGTCAGGTCTACATAGGACAGACTTACACTGAAGCTTTCTTT. Translation: CASSQVYIGQTYTEAFF.

Concerning this clone: Other DNA sequences in the sample encode the same CDR3. The rearrangement uses TRBV6-2 or TRBV6-3 and TRBJ1-4; a weak D match, TRBD1 (5 bases). CDR1 is MNHEY and CDR2 is SVGEGT in the germline V gene. Trimming pared 6 bases from V and 8 bases from J, leaving 19 bases between. The CDR3 length is 15 residues. The CDR3 nucleotides are TGTGCCAGCAGCCGCGATGGGGGAGTTGGGGAAAAACTGTTTTTT. Protein sequence: CASSRDGGVGEKLFF.

The genes are TRBV7-9 and TRBJ1-1, with D possibly matching TRBD1 (6 bases). V lost 5 bases to trimming and J lost 1 base, with 11 bases between them. The CDR3 runs 14 residues. Germline V lookup: CDR1 SEHNR, CDR2 FQNEAQ (reference sequence). DNA for the CDR3: TGTGCCAGCAGCACGGCAGGGGCGAACACTGAAGCTTTCTTT. This gives the protein CASSTAGANTEAFF. The whole variable domain, filled in from reference TRBV7-9 and TRBJ1-1, reads DTGVSQNPRHKITKRGQNVTFRCDPISEHNRLYWYRQTLGQGPEFLTYFQNEAQLEKSRLLSDRFSAERPKGSFSTLEIQRTEQGDSAMYLCASSTAGANTEAFFGQGTRLTVV.

The chain links TRBV6-1 to TRBJ1-2; weak D call: TRBD1 (5 bases). The germline CDR1 and CDR2 sequences are MNHNS and SASEGT. This CDR3 region has 15 residues. Trimming removed 2 bases from V and 8 bases from J, with 18 bases in between. CDR3: CASSEPRRVWGGYTF. CDR3 nucleotides: TGTGCCAGCAGTGAACCCAGGAGGGTCTGGGGGGGCTACACCTTC.

This clone was recorded only once. V and J are TRBV7-2 and TRBJ2-5; no reliable D call. Trimming cost V 0 bases and J 3 bases, with 8 bases left between them. Germline CDR1 reads SGHTA; CDR2 reads FQGNSA. The CDR3 contains 14 residues. CDR3 in DNA: TGTGCCAGCAGCTTAGCGTTACAGAAAGAGACCCAGTACTTC. Translated: CASSLALQKETQYF.

This rearrangement joins TRBV6-6 to TRBJ1-4, with D tentatively TRBD1 (5 bases). This CDR3 contains 15 residues. Germline V lookup: CDR1 MNHNY, CDR2 SVGAGI (reference sequence). Trimming took off 0 bases at V and 2 bases at J, with 7 bases between the two ends. CDR3 amino acids: CASSYSQGTNEKLFF. For the CDR3, the DNA is TGTGCCAGCAGTTACTCCCAGGGTACTAATGAAAAACTGTTTTTT.

The chain carries TRBV3-1 (or the pseudogene TRBV3-2) and TRBJ2-5, with 9 bases fitting TRBD2. Looked up from germline, CDR1 is LGHDT and CDR2 is YNNKEL (reference sequence). CDR3 length equals 15 residues. With 4 bases clipped from V and 2 bases from J, the junction kept 5 bases outside the gene matches. The CDR3 sequence: CASSPVAGEQETQYF. The CDR3 DNA reads TGTGCCAGCAGCCCTGTAGCGGGGGAACAAGAGACCCAGTACTTC.

This clone appeared once. The chain has TRBV19 and TRBJ2-7, with 9 bases that match TRBD1. The length of the CDR3 is 17 residues. Trimming took 0 bases from V and 3 from J; bases not matched to a gene: 9. Germline CDR1 LNHDA, CDR2 SQIVND (reference sequence). CDR3 in DNA: TGTGCCAGTAGTATAGATACGGGACAGGGCCTCGTCTACGAGCAGTACTTC. Encoded protein: CASSIDTGQGLVYEQYF.

The chain combines TRBV30 with TRBJ2-3; either TRBD1 or TRBD2 may fit D (5 bases each). The CDR3 loop spans 14 amino acids. The V end lost 3 bases, the J end lost 0 bases, and 10 bases lay between the germline ends. Germline-derived CDR1 and CDR2 are GTSNPN and SVGIG (reference sequence). The CDR3 region is CAWRGDVSTDTQYF. CDR3 DNA sequence: TGTGCCTGGAGGGGGGACGTTAGCACAGATACGCAGTATTTT.

The V and J genes are TRBV7-9 and TRBJ1-2; D is undetermined. The CDR3 sequence is 15 residues long. V was trimmed by 0 bases and J by 8 bases, leaving 16 bases between them. In germline, CDR1 is SEHNR, CDR2 FQNEAQ (reference sequence). CDR3 in amino acids: CASSLAEVGKVGYTF. CDR3 nucleotide sequence: TGTGCCAGCAGCTTAGCGGAGGTGGGGAAGGTCGGCTACACCTTC.

A few counts support this clone. V and J are TRBV7-8 and TRBJ1-1; D is possibly TRBD1 (5 bases). The germline CDR1 and CDR2 sequences are SGHVS and FQNEAQ. Deletions cut 5 bases from V and 0 bases from J, with 16 bases between. This CDR3 has 16 residues. DNA for the CDR3: TGTGCCAGCAGCCCCGAAGGGGTAGGCATGAACACTGAAGCTTTCTTT. Protein: CASSPEGVGMNTEAFF.

V is TRBV6-5 and J is TRBJ1-2; D is uncertain. CDR3 length: 14 amino acids. Germline-derived CDR1 and CDR2 are MNHEY and SVGAGI. V lost 2 bases to trimming and J lost 8 bases, with 15 bases between them. CDR3 protein: CASSYARGRRGYTF. As DNA, the CDR3 is TGTGCCAGCAGTTACGCGCGGGGAAGAAGGGGCTACACCTTC.

This rearrangement joins TRBV6-2 or TRBV6-3 to TRBJ2-2, with 12 bases aligning to TRBD2. V shed 3 bases, J shed 6 bases, and the junction held 11 bases outside the gene matches. Germline lookup yields CDR1 MNHEY and CDR2 SVGEGT. The CDR3 loop spans 18 amino acids. CDR3 coding DNA: TGTGCCAGCAGTTATCAGGCTAGCGGGGGGGGCAACGCCGGGGAGCTGTTTTTT. This encodes CASSYQASGGGNAGELFF.

The chain joins TRBV6-6 to TRBJ2-7; 8 bases are a match to TRBD1. The length of the CDR3 is 14 residues. CDR1 and CDR2 from the germline V gene are MNHNY and SVGAGI (reference sequence). V lost 7 bases and J lost 1; bases outside the gene matches: 6. CDR3 loop: CASIETGESYEQYF. The CDR3 DNA is TGTGCCAGCATCGAGACAGGGGAGTCCTACGAGCAGTACTTC.

This sequence joins TRBV27 and TRBJ2-5, with 12 bases fitting TRBD1. CDR1 is MNHEY and CDR2 is SMNVEV in the germline V gene (reference sequence). CDR3 length: 16 residues. After removal of 9 bases from V and 3 bases from J, the junction contained 11 bases not matched to a gene. CDR3 nucleotides: TGTGCCAGTTATTCCGCGGGACAGGGGGCAAAAGAGACCCAGTACTTC. Protein: CASYSAGQGAKETQYF.

This chain connects TRBV29-1 to TRBJ1-2; D perhaps matches TRBD1 (5 bases). Germline CDR1 is SQVTM and CDR2 is ANQGSEA. This CDR3 region has 15 residues. Trimming took 1 base from V and 1 from J, leaving 13 bases between them. The CDR3 sequence: CSVEAVRGYNYGYTF. The CDR3, as DNA: TGCAGCGTTGAAGCTGTCCGGGGGTATAACTATGGCTACACCTTC.

The chain is built from TRBV9 and TRBJ2-3; 9 bases agree with TRBD1. Trimming removed 3 bases from V and 5 bases from J; junction bases left unmatched: 7. The germline CDR1 and CDR2 sequences are SGDLS and YYNGEE. The CDR3 consists of 15 residues. The CDR3: CASSGWGTGIDTQYF. The CDR3 DNA sequence: TGTGCCAGCAGCGGGTGGGGGACAGGGATAGATACGCAGTATTTT.

This clone occurred once. The genes are TRBV30 and TRBJ2-7, with a possible D match to TRBD1 (5 bases). Per germline, CDR1 GTSNPN and CDR2 SVGIG (reference sequence). CDR3 size: 13 residues. Trimming pared 2 bases from V and 3 bases from J, leaving 11 bases between. The CDR3 coding sequence is TGTGCCTGGAGTCCTGACAGAGTCTACGAGCAGTACTTC. Its protein is CAWSPDRVYEQYF.

This rearrangement joins TRBV5-1 to TRBJ1-2, with 7 bases matching TRBD1. Germline V gene sequence: CDR1 SGHRS, CDR2 YFSETQ. Trimming cost V 5 bases and J 4 bases; bases outside gene matches: 11. The CDR3 contains 15 residues. The CDR3 nucleotides read TGCGCCAGCAGTCCCGGGACAGATCTATTCTATGGCTACACCTTC. It codes for CASSPGTDLFYGYTF.